This entry is about one TCR beta chain. Its specificity is not known. This entry comes from a study of response to subunit inactivated influenza vaccine. TCRdb fed the RT-PCR reads into MiXCR, producing one record per CDR3 protein. This table has roughly 650,000 distinct CDR3 sequences, about a sixth appearing once. General observations from the study: Every seasonal influenza vaccination brings in few new T cells, the authors suggested.

This TCR was sampled from a man between 45 and 60 years old who received an inactivated influenza vaccine. The starting material was PBMCs from blood, obtained approximately 13 days after vaccination.

The DNA of the CDR3 is TGTGCCAGCAGTTTTGATAGGGGACAGACCCAGTACTTC. Translated: CASSFDRGQTQYF. The rearrangement uses TRBV28 and TRBJ2-5; D possibly matches TRBD1 or TRBD2 (5 bases each). The CDR3 has 13 residues. Trimming cost V 3 bases and J 6 bases, with 11 bases left between them. Germline V lookup: CDR1 MDHEN, CDR2 SYDVKM.